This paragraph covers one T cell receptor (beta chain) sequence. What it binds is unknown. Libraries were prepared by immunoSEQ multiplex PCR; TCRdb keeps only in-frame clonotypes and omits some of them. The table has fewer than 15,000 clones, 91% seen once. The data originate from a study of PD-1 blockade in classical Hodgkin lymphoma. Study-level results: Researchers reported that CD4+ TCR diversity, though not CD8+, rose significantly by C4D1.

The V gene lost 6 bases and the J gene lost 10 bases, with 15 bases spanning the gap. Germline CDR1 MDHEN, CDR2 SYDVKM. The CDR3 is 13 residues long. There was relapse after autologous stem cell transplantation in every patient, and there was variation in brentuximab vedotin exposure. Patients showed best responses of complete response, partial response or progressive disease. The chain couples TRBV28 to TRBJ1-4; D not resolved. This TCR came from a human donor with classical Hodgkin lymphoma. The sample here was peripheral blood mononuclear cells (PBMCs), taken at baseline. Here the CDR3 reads CASRMVGPGKLFF. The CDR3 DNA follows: TGTGCCAGCAGAATGGTTGGACCGGGAAAACTGTTTTTT.